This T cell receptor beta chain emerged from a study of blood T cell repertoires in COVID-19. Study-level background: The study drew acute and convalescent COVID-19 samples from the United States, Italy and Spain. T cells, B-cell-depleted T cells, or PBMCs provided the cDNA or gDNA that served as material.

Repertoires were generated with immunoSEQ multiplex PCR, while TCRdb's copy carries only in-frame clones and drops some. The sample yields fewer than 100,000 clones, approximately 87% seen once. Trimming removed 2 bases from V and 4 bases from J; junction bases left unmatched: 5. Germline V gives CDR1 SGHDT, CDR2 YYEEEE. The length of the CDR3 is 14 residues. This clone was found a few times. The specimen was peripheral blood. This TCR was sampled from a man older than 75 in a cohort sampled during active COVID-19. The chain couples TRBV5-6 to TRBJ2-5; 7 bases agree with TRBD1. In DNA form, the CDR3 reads TGTGCCAGCAGCTTCACAGGGGTGGGAGAGACCCAGTACTTC. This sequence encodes CASSFTGVGETQYF.